These T cell receptor beta chains were read from a single sample in a study of T-cell memory formation after mild COVID-19. TCRdb fed the 5' RACE reads into MiXCR, producing one record per CDR3 protein. The data contain around 200,000 distinct CDR3 sequences, about 10% of them singletons. The sequencing input was PBMCs or a T cell subset sorted from them (not recorded which). The receptors shown here come from a man between 18 and 35 years old who had mild COVID-19 (a few samples of this study predate the infection). Cell type and time point are not known. Both conserved end residues are part of each CDR3. Fields, in order: clone size, D gene, J gene, V gene, CDR3 DNA, CDR3 protein. D genes are given only for firm matches. Expanded clones are given a class, and other clones once, few, many or no size at all.

.,.,TRBJ2-4,TRBV12-3/TRBV12-4,TGTGCCAGCAGTTTAGTGGGGGGGGCGAGAGACATTCAGTACTTC,CASSLVGGARDIQYF
many,.,TRBJ2-3,TRBV7-3,TGTGCCAGCAGCTTAGCCGGTCAAACAGATACGCAGTATTTT,CASSLAGQTDTQYF
few,TRBD1,TRBJ2-7,TRBV10-3,TGTGCCACTAGACAGGGTCCTCCCTACGAGCAGTACTTC,CATRQGPPYEQYF
many,TRBD1,TRBJ1-6,TRBV4-3,TGCGCCAGCAGCCAAGATACCGGGACAGGAAGTTCACCCCTCCACTTT,CASSQDTGTGSSPLHF
few,.,TRBJ2-5,TRBV12-5,TGTGCTAGTGGTTCCTGGACGACGGAGACCCAGTACTTC,CASGSWTTETQYF
few,TRBD2,TRBJ2-3,TRBV7-2,TGTGCCAGCAGCTTAGAACTAGCGGCGTATACGCAGTATTTT,CASSLELAAYTQYF
few,.,TRBJ2-3,TRBV29-1,TGCAGCGTTGAAGTATGGGGGGTATATACGCAGTATTTT,CSVEVWGVYTQYF
.,TRBD1,TRBJ1-6,TRBV5-1,TGCGCCAGCAGCGGGGGAACAGGGGCAGTACGGTCACCCCTCCACTTT,CASSGGTGAVRSPLHF
many,TRBD2,TRBJ2-2,TRBV7-3,TGTGCCAGCAGCGACGGACGAGGGACTACCAACACCGGGGAGCTGTTTTTT,CASSDGRGTTNTGELFF
many,.,TRBJ2-7,TRBV4-2,TGTGCCAGCAGCCAAGACGTGGCGGCCGCAGGCGAGCAGTACTTC,CASSQDVAAAGEQYF
.,TRBD1,TRBJ1-1,TRBV7-9,TGTGCCAGCAGCCGACAGGGAGAAACTGAAGCTTTCTTT,CASSRQGETEAFF
few,.,TRBJ2-3,TRBV12-3/TRBV12-4,TGTGCCAGCAGTTCCTCCGGTCAGGGAGGCAAGTATTTT,CASSSSGQGGKYF
few,.,TRBJ2-3,TRBV27,TGTGCCAGCAGTTTAGACCGGACGCAGTATTTT,CASSLDRTQYF
.,.,TRBJ2-2,TRBV14,TGTGCCAGCAGCCAGTTCGAAGGGGGGGAGCTGTTTTTT,CASSQFEGGELFF
few,.,TRBJ1-1,TRBV13,TGTGCCAGCAGTAACTTAGGTCGGCTCATGAACACTGAAGCTTTCTTT,CASSNLGRLMNTEAFF
.,.,TRBJ1-1,TRBV10-3,TGTGCCATCATGGAAGGTGGGCTGAACACTGAAGCTTTCTTT,CAIMEGGLNTEAFF
many,.,TRBJ2-2,TRBV24-1,TGTGCCACCAGGGGATGGGACAACACCGGGGAGCTGTTTTTT,CATRGWDNTGELFF
.,.,TRBJ2-5,TRBV20-1,TGCAGTGCGCGGATCCAAGAGACCCAGTACTTC,CSARIQETQYF
many,.,TRBJ2-1,TRBV12-3/TRBV12-4,TGTGCCAGCAGGCCTCAGGCGGATAGGAATAATGAGCAGTTCTTC,CASRPQADRNNEQFF
few,TRBD2,TRBJ2-5,TRBV7-2,TGTGCCAGCAGCCCCCTGCGGACTAGCGGACAAGAGACCCAGTACTTC,CASSPLRTSGQETQYF
.,.,TRBJ1-2,TRBV5-1,TGCGCCAGCAGCTTGGAAGGGGATACCTATGGCTACACCTTC,CASSLEGDTYGYTF
few,.,TRBJ1-4,TRBV29-1,TGCAGCGCGGACACAGACGATGAAAAACTGTTTTTT,CSADTDDEKLFF
.,.,TRBJ1-1,TRBV20-1,TGCAGTGCTAGAGATCGGCGTCTTCCGAACACTGAAGCTTTCTTT,CSARDRRLPNTEAFF
.,.,TRBJ2-6,TRBV3-1,TGTGCCAGCAGTCAAACGGCTTCTGGGGCCAACGTCCTGACTTTC,CASSQTASGANVLTF
once,.,TRBJ1-2,TRBV4-1,TGCGCCAGCAGCCTTCGGGACGGGTTCGGGATGGGTGGCTACACCTTC,CASSLRDGFGMGGYTF
few,.,TRBJ2-1,TRBV2,TGTGCCAGCAGAGGACGGAGCTCCTACAATGAGCAGTTCTTC,CASRGRSSYNEQFF
few,.,TRBJ2-3,TRBV12-3/TRBV12-4,TGTGCCAGCAACCAGGGGACAGATACGCAGTATTTT,CASNQGTDTQYF
.,.,TRBJ1-6,TRBV7-2,TGTGCCAGCAGCTGGGACCTCGACAGGAGGCGGAATTCACCCCTCCACTTT,CASSWDLDRRRNSPLHF
.,TRBD1,TRBJ2-1,TRBV6-2/TRBV6-3,TGTGCCAGCAGGGACAGGGGAAACAAACACAATGAGCAGTTCTTC,CASRDRGNKHNEQFF
.,.,TRBJ1-5,TRBV7-9,TGTGCCAGCAGCTCGCTGCAAGGTCAGCCCCAGCATTTT,CASSSLQGQPQHF